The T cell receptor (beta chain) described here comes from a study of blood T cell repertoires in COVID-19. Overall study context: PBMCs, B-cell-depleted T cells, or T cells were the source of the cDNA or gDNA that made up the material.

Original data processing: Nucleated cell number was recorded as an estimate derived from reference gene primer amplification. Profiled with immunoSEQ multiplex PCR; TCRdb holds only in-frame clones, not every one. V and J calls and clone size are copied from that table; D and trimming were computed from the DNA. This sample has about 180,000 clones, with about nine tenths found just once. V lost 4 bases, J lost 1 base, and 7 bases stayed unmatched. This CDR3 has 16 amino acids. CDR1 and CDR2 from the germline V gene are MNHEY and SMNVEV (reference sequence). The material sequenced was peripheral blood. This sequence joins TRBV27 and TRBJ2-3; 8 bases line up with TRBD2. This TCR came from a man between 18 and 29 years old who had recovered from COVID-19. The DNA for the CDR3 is TGTGCCAGCAGTTACGGGACTAGTGGGGGCACAGATACGCAGTATTTT. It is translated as CASSYGTSGGTDTQYF.